This is a list of T cell receptor beta chains from one sample in a study of radiotherapy plus CTLA-4 blockade in lung cancer. Clones were read by immunoSEQ multiplex PCR, and TCRdb kept only the in-frame ones, dropping some. The data hold 80,000 to 95,000 clones, with around four fifths observed a single time. Source: peripheral blood, taken from a patient treated with radiotherapy plus ipilimumab. The receptors originated from a human donor with non-small cell lung cancer who had stable disease on radiotherapy plus ipilimumab. Both conserved end residues are part of each CDR3. The order of the fields is V gene, D gene, J gene, CDR3 protein. The D gene is left open where the match is weak.

TRBV28	.	TRBJ1-2	CASRRTYGYTF
TRBV6-6	.	TRBJ1-2	CASSYEYDTNYGYTF
TRBV7-3	.	TRBJ2-5	CASSLQGQETQYF
TRBV5-1	.	TRBJ2-7	CASSLELTTYEQYF
TRBV5-8	TRBD1	TRBJ2-5	CASSSGQGAQIETQYF
TRBV29-1	.	TRBJ2-1	CSVEGLVGNEQFF
TRBV28	.	TRBJ1-2	CASGRVGYTF
TRBV28	TRBD1	TRBJ2-4	CASTLTGQNIQYF
TRBV15	.	TRBJ2-3	CATSRDLTDTQYF
TRBV2	.	TRBJ2-3	CATGLSTDTQYF